The sequence of this T cell receptor beta chain was determined in a study of cytomegalovirus exposure and HLA in healthy donors. The study, taken as a whole, reports: By a later analysis, the bulk of CMV-associated TCR beta chains appeared HLA-restricted.

CDR1 and CDR2 (germline): LNHDA, SQIVND (reference sequence). Trimming took 6 bases from V and 1 from J, leaving 7 bases between them. This CDR3 has 13 residues. A remark on this clone: Antigen unknown.

Amplification used 60 Vbeta primers and 13 Jbeta primers. Authors' methods: Later analysis identified tens of millions of unique TCR beta chains, 9 million to 12 million shared. Repertoires were generated with immunoSEQ multiplex PCR, while TCRdb's copy carries only in-frame clones and drops some. The DNA was the basis for D and trimming; V, J and clone size are from that table. This table holds just over 95,000 clones, roughly three quarters found once. The chain has TRBV19 and TRBJ1-5; possibly TRBD1 for D (5 bases). This TCR was sampled from a woman aged 40 to 50 in good health and CMV-seronegative. What was sequenced was PBMCs. The CDR3 sequence: CASSDSSNQPQHF. The DNA for the CDR3 is TGTGCCAGTAGCGACAGCAGCAATCAGCCCCAGCATTTT.